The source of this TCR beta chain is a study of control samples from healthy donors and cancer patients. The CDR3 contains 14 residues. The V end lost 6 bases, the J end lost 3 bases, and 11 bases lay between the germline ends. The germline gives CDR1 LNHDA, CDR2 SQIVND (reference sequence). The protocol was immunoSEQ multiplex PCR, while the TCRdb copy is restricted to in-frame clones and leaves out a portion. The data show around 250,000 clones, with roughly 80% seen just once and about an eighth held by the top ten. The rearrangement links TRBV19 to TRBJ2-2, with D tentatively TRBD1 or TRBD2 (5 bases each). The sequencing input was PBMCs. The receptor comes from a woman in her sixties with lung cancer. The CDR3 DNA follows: TGTGCCAGTAGACTAGACAGCTACACCGGGGAGCTGTTTTTT. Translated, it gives CASRLDSYTGELFF. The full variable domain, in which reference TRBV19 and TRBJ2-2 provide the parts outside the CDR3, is DGGITQSPKYLFRKEGQNVTLSCEQNLNHDAMYWYRQDPGQGLRLIYYSQIVNDFQKGDIAEGYSVSREKKESFPLTVTSAQKNPTAFYLCASRLDSYTGELFFGEGSRLTVL.